The 21 T cell receptor beta chains below come from one sample, sequenced in a study of cytomegalovirus exposure and HLA in healthy donors. Amplification used 60 Vbeta primers and 13 Jbeta primers. Assay: immunoSEQ multiplex PCR; the TCRdb copy retains only in-frame clones and omits some. The sample holds approximately 180,000 clones; more than 60% are singletons and the top ten take over 2%. The specimen sequenced was PBMCs. These receptor sequences come from a human donor in good health.

In its sample, this clone was seen a few times. The chain employs TRBV6-5 and TRBJ2-5, with D tentatively TRBD1 (6 bases). The tail of the sequence fits TRBJ2-7 better, so the J call may be wrong. CDR3 length: 14 amino acids. Germline assignment: CDR1 MNHEY and CDR2 SVGAGI. The CDR3 nucleotides are TGTGCCAGCAGTATCCGGGACACCTTATACGAGCAGTACTTC. Protein: CASSIRDTLYEQYF.

J is TRBJ1-5 and V is TRBV6-6, with 7 bases fitting TRBD1. Germline lookup yields CDR1 MNHNY and CDR2 SVGAGI (reference sequence). This CDR3 contains 14 residues. The V and J ends lost 8 bases and 6 bases, in that order; junction bases with no gene match: 10. The CDR3 is CASAADRAFQPQHF. CDR3 nucleotides: TGTGCCAGCGCCGCCGACAGGGCTTTTCAGCCCCAGCATTTT.

In its sample, this clone was seen a few times. CDR3 sequence: CASRLASLAGGANTGELFF. Here the CDR3 DNA reads TGTGCAAGTCGCTTAGCTTCGCTAGCGGGGGGGGCGAACACCGGGGAGCTGTTTTTT. The chain employs TRBV12-2 and TRBJ2-2; the table's D call TRBD2 went unverified against the DNA. TRBV12-2 is an annotated pseudogene. The CDR3 contains 19 residues.

This chain uses TRBV5-1 with TRBJ2-5; 15 bases line up with TRBD2. Germline values: CDR1 SGHRS, CDR2 YFSETQ. The CDR3 sequence is 17 residues long. V lost 2 bases and J lost 5; bases outside the gene matches: 7. CDR3 nucleotide sequence: TGCGCCAGCAGCTTACCCGGACTAGCGGGGGGGCGTGAGACCCAGTACTTC. Its protein product is CASSLPGLAGGRETQYF. Full variable domain (missing parts from reference TRBV5-1 and TRBJ2-5): KAGVTQTPRYLIKTRGQQVTLSCSPISGHRSVSWYQQTPGQGLQFLFEYFSETQRNKGNFPGRFSGRQFSNSRSEMNVSTLELGDSALYLCASSLPGLAGGRETQYFGPGTRLLVL.

The chain carries TRBV2 and TRBJ1-1; no reliable D call. The V end was cut by 3 bases, the J end by 1 base, with 9 bases between. Germline-derived CDR1 and CDR2 are SNHLY and FYNNEI. The length of the CDR3 is 14 residues. This CDR3 is CASSDPRRNTEAFF. CDR3 DNA: TGTGCCAGCAGTGACCCTAGAAGGAACACTGAAGCTTTCTTT.

V and J are TRBV9 and TRBJ2-1; 10 positions match TRBD1. Looked up from germline, CDR1 is SGDLS and CDR2 is YYNGEE. The ends lost 4 bases at V and 6 bases at J; junction bases unmatched: 7. This CDR3 comprises 15 residues. CDR3 sequence (DNA): TGTGCCAGCAGCCTCCTCGGGACAGGGGCCAATGAGCAGTTCTTC. Translation: CASSLLGTGANEQFF. Variable domain in full (rest from reference TRBV9 and TRBJ2-1): DSGVTQTPKHLITATGQRVTLRCSPRSGDLSVYWYQQSLDQGLQFLIQYYNGEERAKGNILERFSAQQFPDLHSELNLSSLELGDSALYFCASSLLGTGANEQFFGPGTRLTVL.

The chain couples TRBV5-1 to TRBJ2-2; D is perhaps TRBD2 (6 bases). CDR3 length: 14 residues. The V and J ends lost 9 bases and 6 bases respectively, with 18 bases between them. CDR1 and CDR2 (germline): SGHRS, YFSETQ. The CDR3 DNA is TGCGCCACCAAAGAGCGGGCGGACGCCGGGGAGCTGTTTTTT. Residues: CATKERADAGELFF.

The chain employs TRBV5-4 and TRBJ2-3; the match to TRBD2 covers 7 bases. This CDR3 contains 16 residues. The V segment lost 1 base and the J segment 2 bases; nucleotides outside the gene matches: 7. Germline values: CDR1 SGHNT, CDR2 YYREEE (reference sequence). The chain's CDR3 is CASSLRAGRSTDTQYF. The CDR3 bases are TGTGCCAGCAGCTTGCGAGCGGGACGATCCACAGATACGCAGTATTTT.

The chain has TRBV5-1 and TRBJ2-7, with TRBD1 matching 7 bases. Germline trimming cut 3 bases from V and 0 bases from J; bases unmatched to any gene: 9. Germline values: CDR1 SGHRS, CDR2 YFSETQ. The CDR3 is 16 residues long. CDR3 in amino acids: CASSSRDSSGSYEQYF. The CDR3 nucleotides are TGCGCCAGCAGCTCCCGGGACAGCTCCGGCTCCTACGAGCAGTACTTC.

This clone occurred a few times. The rearrangement links TRBV9 to TRBJ2-1; 10 bases are a match to TRBD2. J gave up 6 bases and V 4 bases, and 4 bases lay outside the gene matches. The CDR3 contains 14 residues. Per the germline V gene, CDR1 is SGDLS and CDR2 is YYNGEE. The CDR3 DNA is TGTGCCAGCAGCTTGACTAGCGGGCGCAATGAGCAGTTCTTC. As protein: CASSLTSGRNEQFF. Supplemented by reference TRBV9 and TRBJ2-1, the full variable domain reads DSGVTQTPKHLITATGQRVTLRCSPRSGDLSVYWYQQSLDQGLQFLIQYYNGEERAKGNILERFSAQQFPDLHSELNLSSLELGDSALYFCASSLTSGRNEQFFGPGTRLTVL.

V usage is TRBV11-2 and J usage is TRBJ2-3, with D possibly being TRBD2 (7 bases). This CDR3 contains 15 residues. CDR1 and CDR2 from the germline V gene are SGHAT and FQNNGV. The V end lost 2 bases, the J end lost 5 bases, and 14 bases lay between the germline ends. The CDR3 DNA reads TGTGCCAGCAGCTTATGGGGGGGCCAGGAAGATACGCAGTATTTT. Amino acid sequence: CASSLWGGQEDTQYF.

The rearrangement links TRBV6-5 to TRBJ1-6; D might be TRBD1 (5 bases). Looked up from germline, CDR1 is MNHEY and CDR2 is SVGAGI. The V and J ends lost 6 bases and 10 bases respectively, with 16 bases between them. The CDR3 loop spans 14 amino acids. The CDR3 coding sequence is TGTGCCAGCAGACTTCAGGGTATACGGTCACCCCTCCACTTT. Amino acid sequence: CASRLQGIRSPLHF.

This clone has just a few counts. The V and J genes are TRBV15 and TRBJ1-2; D gene ambiguous. This CDR3 has 15 amino acids. Deletions cut 6 bases from V and 8 bases from J, with 22 bases between. CDR1 and CDR2 (germline): LNHNV, YYDKDF (reference sequence). CDR3 coding DNA: TGTGCCACCAGTTCCCGAGATCTGGTCCCTATAGGCTACACCTTC. Translating gives CATSSRDLVPIGYTF. The full variable domain, its missing parts supplied by reference TRBV15 and TRBJ1-2, is DAMVIQNPRYQVTQFGKPVTLSCSQTLNHNVMYWYQQKSSQAPKLLFHYYDKDFNNEADTPDNFQSRRPNTSFCFLDIRSPGLGDTAMYLCATSSRDLVPIGYTFGSGTRLTVV.

The chain carries TRBV19 and TRBJ1-3, with D unresolved. The CDR3 totals 16 residues. Trimming cost V 5 bases and J 2 bases, with 16 bases left between them. Germline V gives CDR1 LNHDA, CDR2 SQIVND (reference sequence). CDR3: CASSLRRGDPGNTIYF. The CDR3, as DNA: TGTGCCAGTAGTCTAAGGAGAGGAGACCCTGGAAACACCATATATTTT.

The chain combines TRBV11-2 with TRBJ1-1; maybe TRBD1 (6 bases). The CDR3 loop spans 14 amino acids. Germline V lookup: CDR1 SGHAT, CDR2 FQNNGV. Trimming stripped 3 bases from V and 1 base from J, with 9 bases between. CDR3 DNA: TGTGCCAGCAGCTTGGGGACATCGAACACTGAAGCTTTCTTT. This encodes CASSLGTSNTEAFF.

This chain uses TRBV4-2 with TRBJ2-7; D is perhaps TRBD2 (6 bases). The CDR3 is 13 residues long. The V end was cut by 1 base, the J end by 3 bases, with 7 bases between. CDR1 is LGHNA, CDR2 YNFKEQ, per germline. The DNA of the CDR3 is TGTGCCAGCAGCCAAGCGGGGGTCTACGAGCAGTACTTC. It codes for CASSQAGVYEQYF.

This clone occurred once. V gene TRBV25-1 combines with J gene TRBJ2-2; D is unclear. Per the germline V gene, CDR1 is MGHDK and CDR2 is SYGVNS. Trimming removed 3 bases from V and 4 bases from J, with 6 bases in between. The CDR3 has 13 amino acids. The CDR3 DNA follows: TGTGCCAGCAGTGAGGTGGCCACCGGGGAGCTGTTTTTT. Translation gives CASSEVATGELFF.

The CDR3 sequence is CASRRGRGSVEGYTF. Here the CDR3 DNA reads TGTGCCAGCAGGAGGGGGAGAGGGAGCGTAGAGGGCTACACCTTC. V usage is TRBV21-1 and J usage is TRBJ1-2; the table calls TRBD1, which could not be checked here. TRBV21-1 is recorded as a pseudogene. The CDR3 loop spans 15 amino acids.

This clone was seen a few times. V gene TRBV7-9 combines with J gene TRBJ2-1; TRBD1 aligns across 7 bases. Germline CDR1 and CDR2: SEHNR and FQNEAQ (reference sequence). V gave up 4 bases and J gave up 3 bases; unmatched junction bases: 12. The length of the CDR3 is 17 residues. CDR3 residues: CASSSFEGADFYNEQFF. CDR3 coding DNA: TGTGCCAGCAGCTCCTTTGAGGGGGCCGACTTCTACAATGAGCAGTTCTTC.

The chain uses TRBV9 and TRBJ1-6, with 8 bases lining up with TRBD1. The V segment lost 1 base and the J segment 0 bases; nucleotides outside the gene matches: 3. Germline V CDR1 and CDR2: SGDLS, YYNGEE. The CDR3 contains 17 residues. The CDR3 DNA reads as TGTGCCAGCAGCGTACCGGACAGGGCCTCCTATAATTCACCCCTCCACTTT. The encoded protein is CASSVPDRASYNSPLHF.

The chain has TRBV4-1 and TRBJ2-7, with 7 bases aligning to TRBD1. There are 15 residues in the CDR3. Germline CDR1 and CDR2: MGHRA and YSYEKL. V shed 3 bases and J 3 bases; nucleotides not matched to a gene: 8. CDR3 loop: CASSQPRDRGYEQYF. In DNA, the CDR3 is TGCGCCAGCAGCCAGCCCCGGGACAGAGGCTACGAGCAGTACTTC.